This T cell receptor (beta chain) was found in a study of type 1 regulatory T cells. Study-level information: This in vitro CD4 product, T-allo10, is enriched for Tr1 cells and alloantigen-specific. The study's findings and limits: Compared with non-Tr1 cells, Tr1 cells showed a narrower TCR repertoire.

TCRdb fed the reads into MiXCR, producing one record per CDR3 protein. The table has roughly 40,000 distinct CDR3 sequences, 9% to 15% seen once. A remark on this clonotype: Its antigen is not known.

The V gene end was trimmed by 1 base and the J gene end by 4 bases; junction bases not matched to a gene: 7. CDR1 SGHTA and CDR2 FQGNSA come from the germline V gene. The CDR3 contains 16 residues. Sequenced: cultured non-Tr1 T cells, either the whole culture or a sorted T cell fraction (not recorded which). The rearrangement joins TRBV7-2 to TRBJ1-2; 9 bases are shared with TRBD1. This TCR was recovered from a human donor in good health. The CDR3 loop is CASSLGGTGSVYGYTF. The CDR3 DNA follows: TGTGCCAGCAGCTTAGGGGGGACAGGGTCGGTCTATGGCTACACCTTC.